This entry lists 13 T cell receptor beta chains sequenced from one sample in a study of CD8 T cells in ankylosing spondylitis (dated by TCRdb to about 2017). Libraries were constructed by 5' RACE. Sequencing was carried out with an Illumina HiSeq 2500. TCRdb cleaned the public reads at Q25 with fastp, built clones with MiXCR and kept in-frame beta chains. Each entry is one CDR3 protein sequence, shown with its most common DNA and genes. In all, the sample holds about 280,000 distinct CDR3 sequences, and 15% to 25% of those were seen once. Clones ranked in the top ten supply less than 9% of the sample. Sequences were obtained from blood, either unsorted or a sorted T cell fraction (not recorded which). The receptors stem from a male donor with ankylosing spondylitis or in good health (not recorded which).

The chain combines TRBV5-8 with TRBJ2-7; D is possibly TRBD1 (6 bases). Trimming shortened V by 4 bases and J by 3 bases, and 17 bases separated the two germline ends. Germline V gives CDR1 SGHTS, CDR2 YDEGEE. This CDR3 has 15 residues. This chain's CDR3 is CASSLGATGYYEQYV. The CDR3 bases are TGTGCCAGCAGCCTGGGGGCCACAGGGTACTACGAGCAGTACGTC.

This clonotype was observed a few times. The gene calls are TRBV10-3 and TRBJ1-2; D is perhaps TRBD1 (5 bases). Trimming pared 4 bases from V and 5 bases from J, leaving 8 bases between. This CDR3 region has 12 residues. CDR1 is ENHRY, CDR2 SYGVKD, per germline. CDR3 sequence: CAISGDGYGYTF. In nucleotides, the CDR3 is TGTGCCATCAGTGGGGACGGTTATGGCTACACCTTC.

This clonotype was seen ten or more times. The V and J genes are TRBV4-2 and TRBJ1-2, with D perhaps TRBD1 (6 bases). CDR1 and CDR2 (germline): LGHNA, YNFKEQ. Between the trimmed V and J ends, which lost 0 bases and 4 bases, there was a span of 9 bases. The CDR3 has 14 residues. CDR3 sequence: CASSQDQGFYGYTF. For the CDR3, the DNA is TGTGCCAGCAGCCAAGACCAGGGGTTCTATGGCTACACCTTC.

This clonotype was observed once. The chain is built from TRBV7-2 and TRBJ2-2; D gene ambiguous. This CDR3 spans 14 amino acids. Germline assignment: CDR1 SGHTA and CDR2 FQGNSA. The V end lost 5 bases, the J end lost 2 bases, and 9 bases lay between the germline ends. The CDR3 DNA follows: TGTGCCAGCAGCGTTACCCTAAACACCGGGGAGCTGTTTTTT. It encodes CASSVTLNTGELFF.

This chain links TRBV12-3 or TRBV12-4 with TRBJ2-1; the D gene is possibly TRBD2 (6 bases). This CDR3 is built from 15 residues. V was trimmed by 6 bases and J by 0 bases, leaving 12 bases between them. CDR3 sequence (DNA): TGTGCCAGCAGCCCAACGGGACTCTCCTACAATGAGCAGTTCTTC. Its protein product is CASSPTGLSYNEQFF.

This clonotype turned up a few times. The chain carries TRBV18 and TRBJ2-3; D not resolved. The germline V and J ends were trimmed by 0 bases and 0 bases, with 10 bases remaining between them. CDR1 is KGHSH, CDR2 LQKENI, per germline. The CDR3 has 16 residues. In nucleotides, the CDR3 is TGTGCCAGCTCACCACCGATGGGCTATAGCACAGATACGCAGTATTTT. Translated: CASSPPMGYSTDTQYF.

The chain recombines TRBV12-3 or TRBV12-4 with TRBJ1-5; a weak D match, TRBD1 (6 bases). Trimming shortened V by 0 bases and J by 1 base, and 7 bases separated the two germline ends. This CDR3 contains 15 residues. The CDR3 here is CASSLADRSNQPQHF. Here the CDR3 DNA reads TGTGCCAGCAGTTTAGCCGACAGGAGCAATCAGCCCCAGCATTTT.

V is TRBV7-6 and J is TRBJ2-5; no definite D call. Per the germline V gene, CDR1 is SGHVS and CDR2 is FNYEAQ. The length of the CDR3 is 13 residues. V was trimmed by 3 bases and J by 1 base, leaving 6 bases between them. The CDR3 DNA sequence: TGTGCCAGCAGCTTCGGGCCCCAAGAGACCCAGTACTTC. As protein: CASSFGPQETQYF.

The chain links TRBV21-1 to TRBJ2-7. TRBV21-1 is a pseudogene segment. This CDR3 region has 20 residues. In nucleotides, the CDR3 is TGTGCCAGCAGCAAAAGCCGGATATATTTCTTTGGGGTAAGAATCGGCGAGCAGTACGTC. Its protein is CASSKSRIYFFGVRIGEQYV.

This clonotype has at least ten counts. The chain links TRBV6-1 to TRBJ2-7; D gene unclear. V lost 8 bases and J lost 1, with 9 bases in between. The CDR3 loop spans 12 amino acids. CDR1 MNHNS and CDR2 SASEGT come from the germline V gene. CDR3 region: CASSGFSYEQYV. Here the CDR3 DNA reads TGTGCCAGCTCCGGATTTTCCTACGAGCAGTACGTC.

This clonotype was seen only a few times. V usage is TRBV4-2 and J usage is TRBJ1-6; 8 bases are a match to TRBD1. CDR1 LGHNA and CDR2 YNFKEQ come from the germline V gene. CDR3 size: 15 residues. V was clipped by 0 bases and J by 9 bases; unmatched bases: 4. The CDR3 region has the DNA TGTGCCAGCAGCCAAGATAAGACAGGGGTTTCACCCCTCCACTTT. This gives the protein CASSQDKTGVSPLHF.

Note on this clonotype: This clone may be a read error of a much larger clone one base away. The V gene is TRBV10-3, the J gene TRBJ2-5; 8 positions match TRBD2. The J segment lost 0 bases and the V segment lost 2 bases, leaving 2 bases of the junction unmatched. Germline CDR1 and CDR2: ENHRY and SYGVKD. This CDR3 has 15 amino acids. This CDR3 reads CAISEIAGHQETQYF. CDR3 in DNA: TGTGCCATCAGTGAGATAGCGGGGCACCAAGAGACCCAGTACTTC.

This rearrangement joins TRBV20-1 to TRBJ2-5; a possible D gene is TRBD1 (7 bases). This CDR3 contains 16 residues. Germline V lookup: CDR1 DFQATT, CDR2 SNEGSKA (reference sequence). Trimming shortened V by 1 base and J by 0 bases, and 15 bases separated the two germline ends. This CDR3 reads CSARGRGTAYQETQYF. The CDR3 DNA follows: TGCAGTGCTAGAGGACGCGGGACAGCGTACCAAGAGACCCAGTACTTC.